These T cell receptor beta chains were read from a single sample in a study of cytomegalovirus exposure and HLA in healthy donors. Generated by immunoSEQ multiplex PCR, the TCRdb table keeps only in-frame clones and is missing some. The data show 170,000 or so clones, roughly 84% seen once. The specimen was PBMCs. All receptors come from a boy aged 2-15 years in good health and CMV-seronegative. Each CDR3 is given with its conserved first and last residue. Each record gives: J gene, V gene, CDR3 length, D gene, clone size, CDR3 DNA, CDR3 protein. D genes are given only for firm matches. For some rows the clone size is stated as once, few or many, or as a class when expanded; others skip it.

j_call: TRBJ2-1; v_call: TRBV6-1; cdr3_length: 15; d_call: TRBD2; clone_size: NA; cdr3_nt: TGTGCCAGCAGTGGTCAGAGACTAGCAAACAATGAGCAGTTCTTC; cdr3_aa: CASSGQRLANNEQFF
j_call: TRBJ2-7; v_call: TRBV19; cdr3_length: 16; d_call: TRBD1; clone_size: NA; cdr3_nt: TGTGCCAGTAGTATACCCCTACAGGGGGTTCGGAGCGAGCAGTACTTC; cdr3_aa: CASSIPLQGVRSEQYF
j_call: TRBJ2-5; v_call: TRBV6-1; cdr3_length: 14; d_call: TRBD1; clone_size: NA; cdr3_nt: TGTGCCAGCAGTGTGGGACAGGGTGGAGAGACCCAGTACTTC; cdr3_aa: CASSVGQGGETQYF
j_call: TRBJ2-1; v_call: TRBV28; cdr3_length: 15; d_call: TRBD1; clone_size: few; cdr3_nt: TGTGCCAGCAGCCGGGACAGACCCTCCTACAATGAGCAGTTCTTC; cdr3_aa: CASSRDRPSYNEQFF
j_call: TRBJ2-7; v_call: TRBV5-6; cdr3_length: 15; d_call: NA; clone_size: NA; cdr3_nt: TGTGCCAGCAGCTTGAAACGGGAGCCGTGGGACGAGCAGTACTTC; cdr3_aa: CASSLKREPWDEQYF
j_call: TRBJ2-2; v_call: TRBV5-6; cdr3_length: 13; d_call: NA; clone_size: NA; cdr3_nt: TGTGCCAGCAGCTTGATCCTGACCGGGGAGCTGTTTTTT; cdr3_aa: CASSLILTGELFF
j_call: TRBJ2-3; v_call: TRBV7-3; cdr3_length: 14; d_call: NA; clone_size: NA; cdr3_nt: TGTGCCAGCAGCTTGGGGGGTCTCACAGATACGCAGTATTTT; cdr3_aa: CASSLGGLTDTQYF
j_call: TRBJ1-4; v_call: TRBV7-9; cdr3_length: 15; d_call: NA; clone_size: NA; cdr3_nt: TGTGCCAGCAGCACCCGACAGATGGGAAATGAAAAACTGTTTTTT; cdr3_aa: CASSTRQMGNEKLFF
j_call: TRBJ2-7; v_call: TRBV11-2; cdr3_length: 12; d_call: NA; clone_size: NA; cdr3_nt: TGTGCCAGCAGCCTGGACAGTTACGAGCAGTACTTC; cdr3_aa: CASSLDSYEQYF
j_call: TRBJ2-5; v_call: TRBV7-6; cdr3_length: 16; d_call: NA; clone_size: NA; cdr3_nt: TGTGCCAGCAGCTCCAACCCGGGAACGAGTGGGGAGACCCAGTACTTC; cdr3_aa: CASSSNPGTSGETQYF
j_call: TRBJ1-1; v_call: TRBV18; cdr3_length: 15; d_call: TRBD1; clone_size: NA; cdr3_nt: TGTGCCAGCTCACCATGGAAGGACAGGGATACTGAAGCTTTCTTT; cdr3_aa: CASSPWKDRDTEAFF
j_call: TRBJ2-7; v_call: TRBV5-8; cdr3_length: 18; d_call: TRBD1; clone_size: NA; cdr3_nt: TGTGCCAGCAGCGCAGCCTACCCCCAGGACAGGGTTTGGGACGAGCAGTACTTC; cdr3_aa: CASSAAYPQDRVWDEQYF
j_call: TRBJ2-1; v_call: TRBV6-1; cdr3_length: 15; d_call: NA; clone_size: NA; cdr3_nt: TGTGCCAGCAGTGAAGGAGTTAGCCCATACAATGAGCAGTTCTTC; cdr3_aa: CASSEGVSPYNEQFF
j_call: TRBJ1-1; v_call: TRBV10-3; cdr3_length: 14; d_call: TRBD1; clone_size: NA; cdr3_nt: TGTGCCATCACCGCGACAGGGGGAGGGACTGAAGCTTTCTTT; cdr3_aa: CAITATGGGTEAFF
j_call: TRBJ1-4; v_call: TRBV5-6; cdr3_length: 14; d_call: NA; clone_size: NA; cdr3_nt: TGTGCCAGCAGCGAAGGGGGAAGTGGTGAAAAACTGTTTTTT; cdr3_aa: CASSEGGSGEKLFF
j_call: TRBJ1-2; v_call: TRBV10-3; cdr3_length: 15; d_call: TRBD1; clone_size: NA; cdr3_nt: TGTGCCATCAGTGAGTTAGCACAGGGGAGTACTGGCTACACCTTC; cdr3_aa: CAISELAQGSTGYTF
j_call: TRBJ1-5; v_call: TRBV6-1; cdr3_length: 14; d_call: NA; clone_size: NA; cdr3_nt: TGTGCCAGCCGGCGGGCCTATAGCAATCAGCCCCAGCATTTT; cdr3_aa: CASRRAYSNQPQHF
j_call: TRBJ2-1; v_call: TRBV7-6; cdr3_length: 14; d_call: NA; clone_size: NA; cdr3_nt: TGTGCCAGCAGCTTACGTGGGAGTAATAGTGAGCAGTTCTTC; cdr3_aa: CASSLRGSNSEQFF
j_call: TRBJ1-1; v_call: TRBV5-1; cdr3_length: 15; d_call: NA; clone_size: NA; cdr3_nt: TGCGCCAGCAGTTCGGGCGGGGGAAGGGGCACTGAAGCTTTCTTT; cdr3_aa: CASSSGGGRGTEAFF
j_call: TRBJ2-7; v_call: TRBV19; cdr3_length: 14; d_call: NA; clone_size: NA; cdr3_nt: TGTGCCAGTAGTAACGGCGGACAATACTACGAGCAGTACTTC; cdr3_aa: CASSNGGQYYEQYF
j_call: TRBJ2-5; v_call: TRBV9; cdr3_length: 16; d_call: TRBD1; clone_size: NA; cdr3_nt: TGTGCCAGCAGCGTAGGAGGGACAGGGCTTGGAGAGACCCAGTACTTC; cdr3_aa: CASSVGGTGLGETQYF
j_call: TRBJ2-1; v_call: TRBV15; cdr3_length: 15; d_call: NA; clone_size: NA; cdr3_nt: TGTGCCACCAGCAAGGACACTTCATCCTACAATGAGCAGTTCTTC; cdr3_aa: CATSKDTSSYNEQFF
j_call: TRBJ1-4; v_call: TRBV4-2; cdr3_length: 16; d_call: NA; clone_size: NA; cdr3_nt: TGTGCCAGCAGCCAAGATGCGGGCGCAACTAATGAAAAACTGTTTTTT; cdr3_aa: CASSQDAGATNEKLFF
j_call: TRBJ2-3; v_call: TRBV6-6; cdr3_length: 15; d_call: NA; clone_size: NA; cdr3_nt: TGTGCCAGCAGTTATCGGCGGATAAGCACAGATACGCAGTATTTT; cdr3_aa: CASSYRRISTDTQYF
j_call: TRBJ2-3; v_call: TRBV7-8; cdr3_length: 13; d_call: NA; clone_size: NA; cdr3_nt: TGTGCCAGCAGCTTAAGGAGGCCAGATACGCAGTATTTT; cdr3_aa: CASSLRRPDTQYF
j_call: TRBJ1-2; v_call: TRBV5-6; cdr3_length: 16; d_call: NA; clone_size: NA; cdr3_nt: TGTGCCAGCAGCTTGGCCCCTGACAGTATCCGTTATGGCTACACCTTC; cdr3_aa: CASSLAPDSIRYGYTF
j_call: TRBJ1-5; v_call: TRBV10-2; cdr3_length: 16; d_call: TRBD1; clone_size: NA; cdr3_nt: TGCGCCAGCAGTGAAACCGGGACAGGGGGCAATCAGCCCCAGCATTTT; cdr3_aa: CASSETGTGGNQPQHF
j_call: TRBJ2-1; v_call: TRBV28; cdr3_length: 15; d_call: NA; clone_size: NA; cdr3_nt: TGTGCCAGCAGTCTGGGGACTTCCCCCGGAGATGAGCAGTTCTTC; cdr3_aa: CASSLGTSPGDEQFF
j_call: TRBJ2-7; v_call: TRBV11-2; cdr3_length: 13; d_call: NA; clone_size: NA; cdr3_nt: TGTGCCAGCAGCTCAGGGGGGCCCTACGAGCAGTACTTC; cdr3_aa: CASSSGGPYEQYF
j_call: TRBJ1-1; v_call: TRBV5-1; cdr3_length: 14; d_call: TRBD1; clone_size: few; cdr3_nt: TGCGCCAGCAGCTTCGGACAGGGCACCACTGAAGCTTTCTTT; cdr3_aa: CASSFGQGTTEAFF
j_call: TRBJ2-3; v_call: TRBV5-1; cdr3_length: 16; d_call: NA; clone_size: NA; cdr3_nt: TGCGCCAGCAGCTCCCCCCCGGGAAGTAGCACAGATACGCAGTATTTT; cdr3_aa: CASSSPPGSSTDTQYF
j_call: TRBJ2-7; v_call: TRBV5-1; cdr3_length: 14; d_call: NA; clone_size: NA; cdr3_nt: TGCGCCAGCAGCTTGCTGGGGCGATCCTACGAGCAGTACTTC; cdr3_aa: CASSLLGRSYEQYF
j_call: TRBJ2-4; v_call: TRBV25-1; cdr3_length: 14; d_call: NA; clone_size: NA; cdr3_nt: TGTGCCAGCAGTATAGGCGAGCCCAGGAACATTCAGTACTTC; cdr3_aa: CASSIGEPRNIQYF
j_call: TRBJ1-1; v_call: TRBV9; cdr3_length: 16; d_call: TRBD1; clone_size: NA; cdr3_nt: TGTGCCAGCAGCGTGGGCGGGGGTCAGGGGGCTGTGCGAGCTTTCTTT; cdr3_aa: CASSVGGGQGAVRAFF
j_call: TRBJ1-2; v_call: TRBV28; cdr3_length: 14; d_call: NA; clone_size: few; cdr3_nt: TGTGCCAGCAGTTTGGCTGGGGCCAGGGCTGGCTACACCTTC; cdr3_aa: CASSLAGARAGYTF
j_call: TRBJ2-2; v_call: TRBV10-2; cdr3_length: 18; d_call: TRBD2; clone_size: NA; cdr3_nt: TGCGCCAGCAGTTCTCGTATTAGCGGGAGGCCGAACACCGGGGAGCTGTTTTTT; cdr3_aa: CASSSRISGRPNTGELFF